This is a list of T cell receptor beta chains from one sample in a study of blood T cell repertoires in COVID-19. Measured with immunoSEQ multiplex PCR; TCRdb has only the in-frame clones, and not every one. The repertoire holds about 130,000 clones, with around 86% as singletons. Sequenced material: peripheral blood. The receptors stem from a man older than 75 with active or convalescent COVID-19. The CDR3 runs from the conserved cysteine through the conserved F or W. The order of the fields is clone size, V gene, J gene, D gene, CDR3 protein, CDR3 DNA. The D gene is left open where the match is weak. Clone size appears in some rows only: once, few, many, or a class for an expanded clone.

NA	TRBV24-1	TRBJ1-4	TRBD1	CATSDVTGAETNEKLFF	TGTGCCACCAGTGATGTCACAGGGGCCGAGACTAATGAAAAACTGTTTTTT
NA	TRBV1	TRBJ1-5	NA	CTSTKINPPGGRTNQPQHF	TGCACCAGCACTAAAATCAACCCACCCGGGGGGCGGACTAATCAGCCCCAGCATTTT
NA	TRBV7-3	TRBJ2-3	TRBD1	CASSLKGQGPQYF	TGTGCCAGCAGCTTAAAGGGACAGGGTCCGCAGTATTTT
NA	TRBV30	TRBJ2-5	TRBD2	CAWSVGLAGKETQYF	TGTGCCTGGAGTGTAGGACTAGCGGGGAAAGAGACCCAGTACTTC
NA	TRBV19	TRBJ2-5	TRBD2	CASSDPSSGNETQYF	TGTGCCAGTAGTGATCCCTCTAGCGGGAACGAGACCCAGTACTTC
NA	TRBV6-1	TRBJ2-7	TRBD1	CASSEPRQGEDF	TGTGCCAGCAGTGAACCACGACAGGGGGAGGACTTC
NA	TRBV19	TRBJ1-1	TRBD1	CASSLIQGARNTEAFF	TGTGCCAGTAGTCTAATACAGGGGGCGCGGAACACTGAAGCTTTCTTT
NA	TRBV7-8	TRBJ2-7	TRBD2	CASSQTSVAYEQYF	TGTGCCAGCAGCCAGACTAGCGTTGCCTACGAGCAGTACTTC
NA	TRBV10-3	TRBJ2-3	TRBD2	CAIRSPSGGPTRASTDTQYF	TGTGCCATCAGGTCGCCTAGCGGGGGCCCCACCCGTGCTAGCACAGATACGCAGTATTTT
once	TRBV5-8	TRBJ2-1	NA	CASSLGGGSYNEQFF	TGTGCCAGCAGCTTGGGGGGAGGTTCCTACAATGAGCAGTTCTTC
NA	TRBV2	TRBJ2-7	TRBD1	CASRGTGTLEQYF	TGTGCCAGCAGAGGGACAGGGACGTTGGAGCAGTACTTC
NA	TRBV7-2	TRBJ2-3	NA	CASSLVSGNTDTQYF	TGTGCCAGCAGCTTAGTCTCGGGGAACACAGATACGCAGTATTTT
NA	TRBV10-3	TRBJ2-1	TRBD2	CAISDGRSAGGYNEQFF	TGTGCCATCAGTGACGGACGGTCGGCGGGAGGGTACAATGAGCAGTTCTTC
NA	TRBV18	TRBJ1-1	NA	CASSPLPGDTEAFF	TGTGCCAGCTCACCACTTCCGGGGGACACTGAAGCTTTCTTT
NA	TRBV6-5	TRBJ2-3	TRBD2	CASSLTPGPGGAQYF	TGTGCCAGCAGTCTCACCCCCGGACCCGGGGGGGCGCAGTATTTT
NA	TRBV29-1	TRBJ1-2	NA	CSVLTALYGYTF	TGCAGCGTCCTGACTGCTCTCTATGGCTACACCTTC
NA	TRBV11-2	TRBJ2-1	NA	CASSLVGGINEQFF	TGTGCCAGCAGCTTAGTCGGTGGTATCAATGAGCAGTTCTTC
few	TRBV2	TRBJ2-7	NA	CASRWSGTYEQYF	TGTGCCAGCAGATGGTCGGGTACCTACGAGCAGTACTTC
NA	TRBV7-2	TRBJ1-2	NA	CASSLVARDGYTF	TGTGCCAGCAGCTTAGTGGCGCGGGATGGCTACACCTTC
NA	TRBV7-3	TRBJ2-3	NA	CASSLIAGDRADTQYF	TGTGCCAGCAGCTTAATCGCAGGGGATAGAGCAGATACGCAGTATTTT
NA	TRBV7-2	TRBJ2-4	TRBD2	CASSLVASGQNIQYF	TGTGCCAGCAGCTTAGTAGCTAGCGGGCAAAACATTCAGTACTTC
NA	TRBV7-3	TRBJ1-2	TRBD1	CASSPQPGTGHGYTF	TGTGCCAGCAGCCCACAACCCGGGACAGGCCATGGCTACACCTTC
few	TRBV18	TRBJ2-7	NA	CASSPPDRTAYEQYF	TGTGCCAGCTCACCACCCGACAGGACGGCCTACGAGCAGTACTTC
NA	TRBV10-3	TRBJ1-5	TRBD1	CAISESGQRENQPQHF	TGTGCCATCAGTGAGTCGGGACAGCGGGAGAATCAGCCCCAGCATTTT
NA	TRBV6-2/TRBV6-3	TRBJ1-5	NA	CASSYLRQPQHF	TGTGCCAGCAGTTATCTGCGGCAGCCCCAGCATTTT
medium-sized	TRBV19	TRBJ1-1	TRBD1	CASSLSMKTGMAFF	TGTGCCAGTAGTCTAAGCATGAAGACAGGGATGGCTTTCTTT
NA	TRBV20-1	TRBJ1-2	NA	CSAGDSPGYTF	TGCAGTGCTGGGGACTCCCCTGGCTACACCTTC
NA	TRBV6-5	TRBJ1-5	NA	CASRTRENQPQHF	TGTGCCAGCCGTACGAGGGAGAATCAGCCCCAGCATTTT
once	TRBV24-1	TRBJ2-1	NA	CATSDPQGNNEQFF	TGTGCCACCAGTGACCCGCAGGGAAACAATGAGCAGTTCTTC
NA	TRBV7-6	TRBJ1-4	TRBD1	CASSGAGTGSEKLFF	TGTGCCAGCAGCGGAGCCGGGACAGGGAGTGAAAAACTGTTTTTT
once	TRBV7-6	TRBJ2-1	NA	CASSLDDSLYYNEQFF	TGTGCCAGCAGCTTAGATGATAGCCTCTACTACAATGAGCAGTTCTTC
NA	TRBV5-1	TRBJ2-1	NA	CASSPDAGIVNEQFF	TGCGCCAGCAGCCCCGATGCCGGGATCGTCAATGAGCAGTTCTTC
NA	TRBV24-1	TRBJ1-6	TRBD1	CATSDPGQGYSPLHF	TGTGCCACCAGTGATCCGGGACAGGGTTATTCACCCCTCCACTTT
NA	TRBV19	TRBJ1-3	NA	CASTGWTAAFSGNTIYF	TGTGCCAGTACGGGTTGGACAGCAGCTTTCTCTGGAAACACCATATATTTT
NA	TRBV4-2	TRBJ2-5	TRBD2	CASSQGTSGGRETQYF	TGTGCCAGCAGCCAGGGGACTAGCGGGGGACGGGAGACCCAGTACTTC
NA	TRBV4-1	TRBJ2-7	NA	CASSLEPYHSSYEQYF	TGCGCCAGCAGCCTGGAACCATATCACAGTTCCTACGAGCAGTACTTC
NA	TRBV28	TRBJ2-7	TRBD1	CASRLGTGSSYEQYF	TGTGCCAGCAGACTCGGGACAGGGAGCTCCTACGAGCAGTACTTC
NA	TRBV4-2	TRBJ2-1	TRBD2	CASSQEGGRHNEQFF	TGTGCCAGCAGCCAAGAGGGCGGGAGGCACAATGAGCAGTTCTTC
NA	TRBV19	TRBJ2-1	NA	CASSPPGTTSGEQFF	TGTGCCAGTAGTCCCCCCGGGACAACGAGCGGTGAGCAGTTCTTC
NA	TRBV18	TRBJ1-6	NA	CASSPAGGDSPLHF	TGTGCCAGCTCACCGGCGGGGGGCGATTCACCCCTCCACTTT
NA	TRBV5-1	TRBJ2-7	NA	CASSFSDNNEQYF	TGCGCCAGCAGCTTCTCGGACAACAACGAGCAGTACTTC
NA	TRBV15	TRBJ2-7	NA	CATSRGSIVSDSYEQYF	TGTGCCACCAGCAGAGGTTCGATCGTTAGCGACTCCTACGAGCAGTACTTC
NA	TRBV15	TRBJ2-1	NA	CATSNLRWQFF	TGTGCCACCAGCAATTTGAGATGGCAGTTCTTC
once	TRBV6-6	TRBJ2-3	NA	CASSFGSTDTQYF	TGTGCCAGCAGTTTCGGGAGCACAGATACGCAGTATTTT
NA	TRBV3-1/TRBV3-2	TRBJ1-4	NA	CASGGQNEKLFF	TGTGCCAGCGGAGGACAGAATGAAAAACTGTTTTTT
NA	TRBV4-2	TRBJ2-2	NA	CASSQVLASREVGELFF	TGTGCCAGCAGCCAAGTTCTAGCTAGCAGGGAGGTTGGGGAGCTGTTTTTT
few	TRBV19	TRBJ1-4	NA	CASHRSTNEKLFF	TGTGCCAGCCACAGGTCAACTAATGAAAAACTGTTTTTT
NA	TRBV5-4	TRBJ2-1	NA	CASSMVLNEQFF	TGTGCCAGCAGCATGGTTCTAAATGAGCAGTTCTTC
NA	TRBV6-1	TRBJ1-5	NA	CASSEVVGQLLKPQHF	TGTGCCAGCAGTGAAGTTGTTGGACAGCTGTTAAAGCCCCAGCATTTT
NA	TRBV29-1	TRBJ2-2	TRBD1	CSAAPRQGAGELFF	TGCAGCGCAGCTCCCAGGCAGGGGGCCGGGGAGCTGTTTTTT
once	TRBV9	TRBJ2-7	TRBD2	CASSVGLAGDAGEQYF	TGTGCCAGCAGCGTGGGACTAGCGGGGGACGCGGGGGAGCAGTACTTC
NA	TRBV19	TRBJ2-7	TRBD1	CASSSTGGNGYEQYF	TGTGCCAGTAGTTCGACAGGGGGTAATGGATACGAGCAGTACTTC
NA	TRBV30	TRBJ2-5	TRBD1	CAWSRQGPETQYF	TGTGCCTGGTCCCGACAGGGTCCGGAGACCCAGTACTTC